This T cell receptor (beta chain) was recorded in a study of breast tumors, draining lymph nodes, adjacent tissues. Germline loops: CDR1 SGHTA, CDR2 FQGNSA. The CDR3 runs 13 residues. V lost 1 base and J 2 bases, leaving 6 bases between the germline ends. This clonotype was seen at least ten times. Samples came from axillary lymph nodes draining the breast cancer. In TCRdb, the multiplex PCR reads were re-called with MiXCR into one record per CDR3 protein. The top ten clones hold 3.5% to 4.5% of a sample with about 180,000 distinct CDR3 sequences, 33% of them seen once. The chain uses TRBV7-2 and TRBJ2-7; D remains unclear. Source material: axillary lymph node tissue. This sequence was found in a female donor with breast cancer. Some clones in this sample may be carry-over from other donors' samples. Written as DNA, the CDR3 is TGTGCCAGCAGCTTAGACGACCCCTACGAGCAGTACTTC. Its protein is CASSLDDPYEQYF.